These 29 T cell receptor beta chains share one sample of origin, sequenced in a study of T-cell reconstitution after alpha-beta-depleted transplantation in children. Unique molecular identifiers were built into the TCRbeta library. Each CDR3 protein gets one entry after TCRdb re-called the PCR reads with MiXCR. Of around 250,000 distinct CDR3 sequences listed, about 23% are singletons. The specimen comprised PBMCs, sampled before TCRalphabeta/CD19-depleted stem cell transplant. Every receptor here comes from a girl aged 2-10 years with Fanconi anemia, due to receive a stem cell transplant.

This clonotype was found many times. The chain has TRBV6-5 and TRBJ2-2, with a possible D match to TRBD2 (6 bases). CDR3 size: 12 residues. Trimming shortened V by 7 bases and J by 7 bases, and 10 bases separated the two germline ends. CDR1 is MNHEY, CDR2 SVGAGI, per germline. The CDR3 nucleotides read TGTGCCAGCACCACGGGGGTCGGGGAGCTGTTTTTT. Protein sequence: CASTTGVGELFF.

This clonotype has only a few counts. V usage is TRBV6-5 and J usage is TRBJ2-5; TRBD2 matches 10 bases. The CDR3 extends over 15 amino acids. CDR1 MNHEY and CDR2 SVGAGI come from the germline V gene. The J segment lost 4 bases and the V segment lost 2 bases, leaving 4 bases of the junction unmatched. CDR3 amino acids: CASSYPSGSGETQYF. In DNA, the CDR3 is TGTGCCAGCAGTTACCCTAGCGGGAGTGGAGAGACCCAGTACTTC.

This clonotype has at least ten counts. In DNA, the CDR3 is TGTGCCAGCAGCTTAGATAAGCGGAGTAGCTACAATGAGCAGTTCTTC. Encoded protein: CASSLDKRSSYNEQFF. The chain uses TRBV7-2 and TRBJ2-1, with D possibly being TRBD2 (5 bases). Germline loops: CDR1 SGHTA, CDR2 FQGNSA. V was shortened by 1 base and J by 3 bases, with 13 bases between the two germline ends. The CDR3 has 16 amino acids. Using reference TRBV7-2 and TRBJ2-1 for the parts outside the CDR3, the full variable domain is GAGVSQSPSNKVTEKGKDVELRCDPISGHTALYWYRQSLGQGLEFLIYFQGNSAPDKSGLPSDRFSAERTGGSVSTLTIQRTQQEDSAVYLCASSLDKRSSYNEQFFGPGTRLTVL.

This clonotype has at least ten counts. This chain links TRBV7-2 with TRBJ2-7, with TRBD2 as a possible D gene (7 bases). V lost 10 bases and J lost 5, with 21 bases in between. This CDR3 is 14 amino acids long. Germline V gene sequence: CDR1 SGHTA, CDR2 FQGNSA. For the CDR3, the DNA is TGTGCCATCGCGGGGGCCGGGACAATCAACGAGCAGTACTTC. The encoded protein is CAIAGAGTINEQYF.

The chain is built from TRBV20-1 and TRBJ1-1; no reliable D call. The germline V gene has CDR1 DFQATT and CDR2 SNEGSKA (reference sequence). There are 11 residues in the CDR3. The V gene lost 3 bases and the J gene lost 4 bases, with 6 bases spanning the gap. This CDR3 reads CSASRITEAFF. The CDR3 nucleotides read TGCAGTGCTAGCCGGATCACTGAAGCTTTCTTT.

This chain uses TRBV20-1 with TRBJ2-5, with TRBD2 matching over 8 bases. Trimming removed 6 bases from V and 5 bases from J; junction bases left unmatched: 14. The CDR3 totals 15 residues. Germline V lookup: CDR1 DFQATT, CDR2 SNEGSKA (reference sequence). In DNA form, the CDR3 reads TGCAGTGCCAGACTCCTAGCGGGTCTTAGGGAGACCCAGTACTTC. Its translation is CSARLLAGLRETQYF.

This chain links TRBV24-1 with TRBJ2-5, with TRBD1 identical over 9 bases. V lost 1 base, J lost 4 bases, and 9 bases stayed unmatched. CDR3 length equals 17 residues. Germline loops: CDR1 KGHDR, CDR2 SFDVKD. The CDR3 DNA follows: TGTGCCACCAGTGATTTTAAGCCGGGACAGGGAGGAGAGACCCAGTACTTC. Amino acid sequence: CATSDFKPGQGGETQYF.

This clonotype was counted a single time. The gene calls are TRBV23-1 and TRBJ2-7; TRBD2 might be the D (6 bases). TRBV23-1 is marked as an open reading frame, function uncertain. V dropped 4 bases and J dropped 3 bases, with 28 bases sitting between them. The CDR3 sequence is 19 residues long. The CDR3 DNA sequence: TGCGCCAGCAGTCGAGCTACTCGCGGGGCACTCCATTTCCACTACGAGCAGTACTTC. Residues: CASSRATRGALHFHYEQYF.

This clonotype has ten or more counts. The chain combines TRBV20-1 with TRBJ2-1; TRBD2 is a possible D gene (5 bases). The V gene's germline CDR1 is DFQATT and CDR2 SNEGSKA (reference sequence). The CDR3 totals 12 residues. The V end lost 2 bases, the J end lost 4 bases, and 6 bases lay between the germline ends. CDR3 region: CSARSGYNEQFF. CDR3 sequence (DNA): TGCAGTGCTAGATCGGGGTACAATGAGCAGTTCTTC.

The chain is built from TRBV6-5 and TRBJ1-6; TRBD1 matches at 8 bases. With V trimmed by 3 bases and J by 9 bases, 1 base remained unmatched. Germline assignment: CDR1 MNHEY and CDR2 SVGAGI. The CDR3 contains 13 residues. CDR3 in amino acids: CASSYDRGSPLHF. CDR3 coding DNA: TGTGCCAGCAGTTATGACAGGGGTTCACCCCTCCACTTT.

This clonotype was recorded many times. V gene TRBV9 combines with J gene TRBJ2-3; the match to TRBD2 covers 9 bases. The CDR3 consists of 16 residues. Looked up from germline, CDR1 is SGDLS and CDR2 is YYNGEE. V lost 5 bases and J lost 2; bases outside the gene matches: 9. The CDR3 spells CASRRSLAGNTDTQYF. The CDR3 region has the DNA TGTGCCAGCAGGCGATCCCTAGCGGGGAACACAGATACGCAGTATTTT.

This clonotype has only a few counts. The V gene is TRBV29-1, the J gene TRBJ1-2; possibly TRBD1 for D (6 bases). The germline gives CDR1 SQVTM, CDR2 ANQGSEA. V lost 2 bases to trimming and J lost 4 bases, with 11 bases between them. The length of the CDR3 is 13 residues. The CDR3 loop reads CSVETTGIYGYTF. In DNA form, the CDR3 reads TGCAGCGTTGAAACCACAGGGATCTATGGCTACACCTTC.

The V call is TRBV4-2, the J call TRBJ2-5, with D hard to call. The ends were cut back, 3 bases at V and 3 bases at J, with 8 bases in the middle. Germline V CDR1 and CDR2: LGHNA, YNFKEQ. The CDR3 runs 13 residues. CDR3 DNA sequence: TGTGCCAGCAGCCACTCGGGCAAAGAGACCCAGTACTTC. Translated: CASSHSGKETQYF.

Here the CDR3 reads CSASGGRSEQFF. DNA of the CDR3: TGCAGTGCTAGCGGGGGGCGCAGTGAGCAGTTCTTC. This rearrangement joins TRBV20-1 to TRBJ2-1; possible D gene TRBD2, 7 bases. The V gene's germline CDR1 is DFQATT and CDR2 SNEGSKA (reference sequence). V was shortened by 3 bases and J by 9 bases, with 12 bases between the two germline ends. This CDR3 has 12 residues.

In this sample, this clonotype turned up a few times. The chain's CDR3 is CASSLAFGGLETQYF. The CDR3 DNA reads TGTGCCAGCAGCTTAGCTTTCGGCGGGTTGGAGACCCAGTACTTC. The chain is built from TRBV11-2 and TRBJ2-5; TRBD2 might be the D (5 bases). The germline V gene encodes CDR1 SGHAT and CDR2 FQNNGV. The CDR3 has 15 residues. V lost 1 base and J 5 bases, leaving 14 bases between the germline ends.

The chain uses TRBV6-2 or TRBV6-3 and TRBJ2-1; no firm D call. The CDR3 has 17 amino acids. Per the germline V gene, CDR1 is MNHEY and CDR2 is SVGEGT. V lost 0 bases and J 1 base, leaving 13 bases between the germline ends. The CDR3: CASSYSIVVNSYNEQFF. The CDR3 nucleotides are TGTGCCAGCAGTTACTCGATAGTGGTAAATTCCTACAATGAGCAGTTCTTC.

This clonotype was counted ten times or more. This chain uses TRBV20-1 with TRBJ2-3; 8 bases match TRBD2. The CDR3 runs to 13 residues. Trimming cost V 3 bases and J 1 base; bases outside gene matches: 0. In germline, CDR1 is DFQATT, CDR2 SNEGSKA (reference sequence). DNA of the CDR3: TGCAGTGCTAGTAGCGGGGGCACAGATACGCAGTATTTT. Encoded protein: CSASSGGTDTQYF.

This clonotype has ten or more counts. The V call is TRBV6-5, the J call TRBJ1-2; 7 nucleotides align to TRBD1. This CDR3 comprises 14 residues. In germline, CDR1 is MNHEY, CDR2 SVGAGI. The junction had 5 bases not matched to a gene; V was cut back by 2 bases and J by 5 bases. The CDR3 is CASSYSQGVYGYTF. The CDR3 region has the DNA TGTGCCAGCAGTTACAGCCAGGGGGTATATGGCTACACCTTC.

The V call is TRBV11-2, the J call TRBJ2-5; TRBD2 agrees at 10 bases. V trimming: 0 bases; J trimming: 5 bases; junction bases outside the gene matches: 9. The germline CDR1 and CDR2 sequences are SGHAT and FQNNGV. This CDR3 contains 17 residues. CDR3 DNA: TGTGCCAGCAGCTTAGATCTTCCAGCGGGGGGGCCGGAGACCCAGTACTTC. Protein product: CASSLDLPAGGPETQYF.

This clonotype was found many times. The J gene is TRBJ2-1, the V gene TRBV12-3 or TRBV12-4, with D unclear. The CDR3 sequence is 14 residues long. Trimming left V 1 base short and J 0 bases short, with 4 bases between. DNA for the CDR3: TGTGCCAGCAGTTTAGGCAACTCCTACAATGAGCAGTTCTTC. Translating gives CASSLGNSYNEQFF.

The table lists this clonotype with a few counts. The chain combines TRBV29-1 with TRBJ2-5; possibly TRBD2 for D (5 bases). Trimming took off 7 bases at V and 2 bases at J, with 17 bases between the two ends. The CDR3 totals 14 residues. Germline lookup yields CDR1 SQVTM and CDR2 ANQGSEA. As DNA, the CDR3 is TGCAGCGCTCGTAGCGTGGCCTTACAAGAGACCCAGTACTTC. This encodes CSARSVALQETQYF.

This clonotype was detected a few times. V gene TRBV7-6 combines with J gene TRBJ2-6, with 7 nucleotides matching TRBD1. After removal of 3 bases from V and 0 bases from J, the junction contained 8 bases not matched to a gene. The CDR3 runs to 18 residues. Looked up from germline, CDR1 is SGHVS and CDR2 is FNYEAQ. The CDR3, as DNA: TGTGCCAGCAGCTTGAGTTGGACAGGTCCCTCTGGGGCCAACGTCCTGACTTTC. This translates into CASSLSWTGPSGANVLTF.

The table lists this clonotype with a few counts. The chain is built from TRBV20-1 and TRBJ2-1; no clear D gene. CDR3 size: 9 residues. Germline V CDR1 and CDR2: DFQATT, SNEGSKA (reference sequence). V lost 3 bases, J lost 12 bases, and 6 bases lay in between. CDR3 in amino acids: CSASPGQFF. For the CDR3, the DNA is TGCAGTGCTAGCCCTGGGCAGTTCTTC.

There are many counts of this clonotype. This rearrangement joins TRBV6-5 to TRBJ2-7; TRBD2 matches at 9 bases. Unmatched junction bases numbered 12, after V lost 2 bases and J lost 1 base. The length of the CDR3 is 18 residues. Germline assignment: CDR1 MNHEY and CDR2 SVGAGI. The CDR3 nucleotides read TGTGCCAGCAGTTACCGGCCCAATCTAGCGGGGAGATCCTACGAGCAGTACTTC. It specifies CASSYRPNLAGRSYEQYF.

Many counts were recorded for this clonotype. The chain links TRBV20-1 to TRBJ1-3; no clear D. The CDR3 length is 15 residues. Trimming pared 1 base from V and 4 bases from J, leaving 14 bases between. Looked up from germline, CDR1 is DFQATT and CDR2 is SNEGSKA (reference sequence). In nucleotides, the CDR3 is TGCAGTGCTAGAGGTGACACCGCTCTAGGAAACACCATATATTTT. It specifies CSARGDTALGNTIYF.

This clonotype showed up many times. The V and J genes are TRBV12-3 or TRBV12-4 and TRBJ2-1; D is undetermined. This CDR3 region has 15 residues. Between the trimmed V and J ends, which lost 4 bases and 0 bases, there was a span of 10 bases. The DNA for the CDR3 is TGTGCCAGCAGTTACAGTCTTAGCTCCTACAATGAGCAGTTCTTC. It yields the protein CASSYSLSSYNEQFF.

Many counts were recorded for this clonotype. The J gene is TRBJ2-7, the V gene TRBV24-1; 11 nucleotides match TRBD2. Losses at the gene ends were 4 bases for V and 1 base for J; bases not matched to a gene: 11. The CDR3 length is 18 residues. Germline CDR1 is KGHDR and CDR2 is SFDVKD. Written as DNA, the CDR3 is TGTGCCACCAGTGACCTTCTCAGACTAGCGGGGATTTCCTACGAGCAGTACTTC. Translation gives CATSDLLRLAGISYEQYF.

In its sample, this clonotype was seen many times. The chain's CDR3 is CATTYMGFDGEQFF. CDR3 bases: TGTGCCACCACCTATATGGGGTTCGACGGGGAGCAGTTCTTC. This sequence joins TRBV28 and TRBJ2-1; no clear D. CDR3 size: 14 residues. Germline CDR1 reads MDHEN; CDR2 reads SYDVKM. Trimming removed 10 bases at V and 10 bases at J, with 23 bases between.

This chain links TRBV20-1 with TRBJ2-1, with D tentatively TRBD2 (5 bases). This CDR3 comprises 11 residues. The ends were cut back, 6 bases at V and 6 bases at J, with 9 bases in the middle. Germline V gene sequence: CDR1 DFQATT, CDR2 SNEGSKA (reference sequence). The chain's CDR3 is CSAAGSNEQFF. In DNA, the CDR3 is TGCAGTGCCGCTGGGAGCAATGAGCAGTTCTTC.